The 29 T cell receptor beta chains below all came from one sample that was sequenced in a study of graft-versus-host responses after intestinal transplantation. Their specific antigens are unknown. The repertoire was sequenced with immunoSEQ multiplex PCR; TCRdb's copy has only in-frame clones and lacks some. The sample contains 85,000 to 95,000 clones, approximately 94% of which appear only once. The input for sequencing was unstimulated CD8+ T cells sorted from spleen or lymph node cells, taken before intestinal transplant. These receptors all come from a human donor who received an intestinal transplant.

The V call is TRBV9, the J call TRBJ1-5; the D is unclear. The CDR3 is 14 amino acids. Trimming stripped 4 bases from V and 0 bases from J, with 8 bases between. Per the germline V gene, CDR1 is SGDLS and CDR2 is YYNGEE. The CDR3 protein is CASSLGDSNQPQHF. For the CDR3, the DNA is TGTGCCAGCAGCCTAGGAGATAGCAATCAGCCCCAGCATTTT.

The DNA of the CDR3 is TGCGCCAGCAGCCAAGATCTCGGGATGTACGAGCAGTACTTC. It translates to CASSQDLGMYEQYF. V usage is TRBV4-3 and J usage is TRBJ2-7; D perhaps matches TRBD2 (5 bases). The CDR3 is 14 residues long. The germline V and J ends were trimmed by 0 bases and 4 bases, with 10 bases remaining between them. CDR1 and CDR2 from the germline V gene are LGHNA and YSLEER.

The chain uses TRBV10-2 and TRBJ2-7; 12 bases map to TRBD1. Germline V gives CDR1 WSHSY, CDR2 SAAADI. The CDR3 runs 14 residues. J gave up 6 bases and V 7 bases, and 7 bases lay outside the gene matches. CDR3 DNA: TGCGCCAGCACCGAGGGACAGGGGGCCGGCGAGCAGTACTTC. Translated: CASTEGQGAGEQYF.

This clone was observed a single time. This chain connects TRBV7-8 to TRBJ2-2; 12 positions agree with TRBD2. Germline V gene data show CDR1 as SGHVS and CDR2 as FQNEAQ. The V gene end was trimmed by 4 bases and the J gene end by 8 bases; junction bases not matched to a gene: 2. This CDR3 spans 14 amino acids. The CDR3 region has the DNA TGTGCCAGCAGCTCTAGCGGGGGGGCTGGGGAGCTGTTTTTT. Protein: CASSSSGGAGELFF.

This chain connects TRBV9 to TRBJ2-3, with 10 nucleotides matching TRBD2. The J segment lost 3 bases and the V segment lost 3 bases, leaving 7 bases of the junction unmatched. This CDR3 region has 16 residues. Germline CDR1 SGDLS, CDR2 YYNGEE. The CDR3 DNA reads TGTGCCAGCAGCGCACAACTAGCGGGGTCAACAGATACGCAGTATTTT. Amino acids: CASSAQLAGSTDTQYF.

This rearrangement joins TRBV5-1 to TRBJ2-7, with D maybe TRBD2 (6 bases). Germline CDR1 is SGHRS and CDR2 is YFSETQ. The V end lost 5 bases, the J end lost 1 base, and 16 bases lay between the germline ends. This CDR3 has 15 residues. CDR3 nucleotide sequence: TGCGCCAGCAGTCAAGGACTACAGGTGTCCTACGAGCAGTACTTC. Translation gives CASSQGLQVSYEQYF. The whole variable domain, filled in from reference TRBV5-1 and TRBJ2-7, reads KAGVTQTPRYLIKTRGQQVTLSCSPISGHRSVSWYQQTPGQGLQFLFEYFSETQRNKGNFPGRFSGRQFSNSRSEMNVSTLELGDSALYLCASSQGLQVSYEQYFGPGTRLTVT.

A few counts support this clone. This sequence joins TRBV5-6 and TRBJ1-5; TRBD1 might be the D (5 bases). V dropped 8 bases and J dropped 3 bases, with 12 bases sitting between them. In germline, CDR1 is SGHDT, CDR2 YYEEEE. The CDR3 is 13 amino acids. CDR3 in DNA: TGTGCCAGTTTACAGGCCTTCAATCAGCCCCAGCATTTT. Residues: CASLQAFNQPQHF.

The chain couples TRBV5-4 to TRBJ2-1; D gene ambiguous. Germline CDR1 SGHNT, CDR2 YYREEE (reference sequence). Trimming took 0 bases from V and 4 from J, leaving 5 bases between them. There are 13 residues in the CDR3. The CDR3 spells CASSLGQYNEQFF. Written as DNA, the CDR3 is TGTGCCAGCAGCTTGGGGCAGTACAATGAGCAGTTCTTC.

The chain has TRBV5-1 and TRBJ2-1, with 7 bases matching TRBD2. The J segment lost 6 bases and the V segment lost 1 base, leaving 4 bases of the junction unmatched. Germline lookup yields CDR1 SGHRS and CDR2 YFSETQ. The CDR3 has 14 amino acids. DNA for the CDR3: TGCGCCAGCAGCTTGACTAGCGAGGGCAATGAGCAGTTCTTC. Its protein is CASSLTSEGNEQFF.

The CDR3 protein is CASSVGDSVLFF. The CDR3 region has the DNA TGTGCCAGCAGCGTAGGGGACTCAGTTCTGTTTTTT. The chain is built from TRBV9 and TRBJ2-2, with D perhaps matching TRBD2 (6 bases). V was shortened by 0 bases and J by 14 bases, with 11 bases between the two germline ends. Germline CDR1 SGDLS, CDR2 YYNGEE. This CDR3 contains 12 residues.

This clone has just one count. The gene calls are TRBV5-1 and TRBJ2-5; D not resolved. V was clipped by 7 bases and J by 4 bases, with 14 bases between them. CDR1 and CDR2 (germline): SGHRS, YFSETQ. This CDR3 has 13 amino acids. The CDR3 region has the DNA TGCGCCAGCGGAGTCCCCCCGCGAGAGACCCAGTACTTC. This gives the protein CASGVPPRETQYF.

This clone occurred once. The gene calls are TRBV4-1 and TRBJ2-7, with D possibly TRBD2 on 5 matching bases. CDR3 length: 14 residues. Trimming removed 0 bases at V and 4 bases at J, with 10 bases between. The germline V gene has CDR1 MGHRA and CDR2 YSYEKL. The CDR3 bases are TGCGCCAGCAGCCAAGACCGGAGGCGGTACGAGCAGTACTTC. It codes for CASSQDRRRYEQYF.

The V and J genes are TRBV7-9 and TRBJ1-5; a weak D match, TRBD1 (6 bases). The CDR3 runs 15 residues. The germline CDR1 and CDR2 sequences are SEHNR and FQNEAQ (reference sequence). The V end was cut by 4 bases, the J end by 3 bases, with 13 bases between. The CDR3 loop is CASSSDSTFNQPQHF. As DNA, the CDR3 is TGTGCCAGCAGCTCGGACAGCACTTTCAATCAGCCCCAGCATTTT.

This chain uses TRBV30 with TRBJ1-2; no clear D gene. V lost 0 bases, J lost 2 bases, and 10 bases lay in between. The CDR3 is 14 amino acids. Germline CDR1 reads GTSNPN; CDR2 reads SVGIG (reference sequence). CDR3 residues: CAWSVPRKNYGYTF. CDR3 bases: TGTGCCTGGAGTGTACCCAGGAAGAACTATGGCTACACCTTC.

The V call is TRBV9, the J call TRBJ1-1; D perhaps matches TRBD1 (5 bases). Germline-derived CDR1 and CDR2 are SGDLS and YYNGEE. V was shortened by 0 bases and J by 5 bases, with 14 bases between the two germline ends. CDR3 length: 15 residues. The CDR3 coding sequence is TGTGCCAGCAGCGTAGGGCAGGGAAGCGGGACTGAAGCTTTCTTT. Its translation: CASSVGQGSGTEAFF.

The chain uses TRBV25-1 and TRBJ1-6; 11 bases match TRBD1. Germline V gives CDR1 MGHDK, CDR2 SYGVNS. Germline trimming cut 9 bases from V and 12 bases from J; bases unmatched to any gene: 7. CDR3 length equals 13 residues. CDR3 coding DNA: TGTGCCAGTGCGGGGACAGGGGGAGAACCCCTCCACTTT. Translated: CASAGTGGEPLHF.

This rearrangement joins TRBV27 to TRBJ1-6; D is perhaps TRBD1 (5 bases). Germline assignment: CDR1 MNHEY and CDR2 SMNVEV (reference sequence). V gave up 10 bases and J gave up 6 bases, with 13 bases separating them. The CDR3 is 13 residues long. CDR3 nucleotides: TGTGCCACCAAAGGGGCTGTTAATTCACCCCTCCACTTT. Encoded protein: CATKGAVNSPLHF.

The gene calls are TRBV4-3 and TRBJ1-2; D unclear. V was cut by 0 bases and J by 5 bases, with 4 bases left in between. The CDR3 is 12 residues long. The V gene's germline CDR1 is LGHNA and CDR2 YSLEER. The CDR3 DNA sequence: TGCGCCAGCAGCCAAGATCGGTATGGCTACACCTTC. Translating gives CASSQDRYGYTF.

The V gene is TRBV7-9, the J gene TRBJ2-1, with 13 bases matching TRBD2. This CDR3 spans 19 amino acids. Germline V gene sequence: CDR1 SEHNR, CDR2 FQNEAQ (reference sequence). With 1 base clipped from V and 0 bases from J, the junction kept 6 bases outside the gene matches. The chain's CDR3 is CASSLGTSGGASSYNEQFF. The DNA of the CDR3 is TGTGCCAGCAGCTTAGGGACTAGCGGGGGCGCCAGCTCCTACAATGAGCAGTTCTTC.

J is TRBJ1-6 and V is TRBV4-3; 8 bases line up with TRBD1. The CDR3 contains 16 residues. V dropped 3 bases and J dropped 8; count of bases not matched to a gene: 9. Germline-derived CDR1 and CDR2 are LGHNA and YSLEER. CDR3: CASSQTIGTGDSPLHF. The CDR3 DNA sequence: TGCGCCAGCAGCCAGACGATCGGGACAGGCGATTCACCCCTCCACTTT.

The rearrangement joins TRBV11-2 to TRBJ2-1; TRBD1 agrees at 7 bases. This CDR3 is built from 11 residues. Germline trimming cut 4 bases from V and 10 bases from J; bases unmatched to any gene: 1. Germline V lookup: CDR1 SGHAT, CDR2 FQNNGV. CDR3 protein: CASSSGQEQFF. The CDR3 coding sequence is TGTGCCAGCAGCTCGGGACAGGAGCAGTTCTTC.

This rearrangement joins TRBV5-6 to TRBJ1-1; D remains unclear. CDR1 and CDR2 from the germline V gene are SGHDT and YYEEEE. The CDR3 totals 14 residues. V lost 5 bases, J lost 0 bases, and 11 bases lay in between. The CDR3 loop is CASSQRTLNTEAFF. DNA for the CDR3: TGTGCCAGCAGTCAAAGGACTTTGAACACTGAAGCTTTCTTT.

The chain is built from TRBV27 and TRBJ1-1, with D unresolved. The CDR3 is made up of 12 amino acids. From germline, CDR1 is MNHEY and CDR2 SMNVEV (reference sequence). V lost 8 bases and J lost 7, with 14 bases in between. CDR3 in amino acids: CASGKIGLEAFF. CDR3 DNA sequence: TGTGCCAGCGGCAAAATAGGACTTGAAGCTTTCTTT.

The chain recombines TRBV7-6 with TRBJ2-7; 7 nucleotides align to TRBD1. The germline CDR1 and CDR2 sequences are SGHVS and FNYEAQ. The CDR3 sequence is 13 residues long. With 5 bases clipped from V and 7 bases from J, the junction kept 8 bases outside the gene matches. The CDR3 bases are TGTGCCAGCAGCCAAGACAGGGCCTGGGAGCAGTACTTC. Its translation: CASSQDRAWEQYF. Full variable domain (rest looked up from reference TRBV7-6 and TRBJ2-7): GAGVSQSPRYKVTKRGQDVALRCDPISGHVSLYWYRQALGQGPEFLTYFNYEAQQDKSGLPNDRFSAERPEGSISTLTIQRTEQRDSAMYRCASSQDRAWEQYFGPGTRLTVT.

The chain carries TRBV15 and TRBJ1-1; 8 bases fit TRBD1. Germline CDR1 reads LNHNV; CDR2 reads YYDKDF (reference sequence). V shed 0 bases and J 1 base; nucleotides not matched to a gene: 4. CDR3 length: 16 residues. Written as DNA, the CDR3 is TGTGCCACCAGCAGAGATAAGGGGACAGGGAACACTGAAGCTTTCTTT. This codes for CATSRDKGTGNTEAFF.

J is TRBJ2-1 and V is TRBV7-2, with unresolved D. Trimming took off 1 base at V and 10 bases at J, with 11 bases between the two ends. The germline CDR1 and CDR2 sequences are SGHTA and FQGNSA. This CDR3 spans 13 amino acids. CDR3 nucleotides: TGTGCCAGCAGCTTAGTCTCTTCCCTAGAGCAGTTCTTC. Protein product: CASSLVSSLEQFF.

This clone showed up just a few times. The rearrangement joins TRBV27 to TRBJ2-1; no clear D. Germline CDR1 MNHEY, CDR2 SMNVEV (reference sequence). This CDR3 spans 13 amino acids. Trimming took off 7 bases at V and 9 bases at J, with 16 bases between the two ends. The CDR3 is CASTSGFQTEQFF. The CDR3 bases are TGTGCCAGCACGTCCGGGTTCCAGACTGAGCAGTTCTTC.

This clone was seen a few times. This chain links TRBV11-2 with TRBJ1-3; D remains ambiguous. The germline V and J ends were trimmed by 0 bases and 4 bases, with 16 bases remaining between them. This CDR3 spans 17 amino acids. From germline, CDR1 is SGHAT and CDR2 FQNNGV. This CDR3 is CASSLDHIRSSGNTIYF. In DNA, the CDR3 is TGTGCCAGCAGCTTAGATCATATCAGATCGTCGGGAAACACCATATATTTT.

The count of this clone is one. The chain is built from TRBV4-3 and TRBJ2-1, with 8 bases fitting TRBD1. Germline V lookup: CDR1 LGHNA, CDR2 YSLEER. Losses at the gene ends were 5 bases for V and 0 bases for J; bases not matched to a gene: 6. The CDR3 has 16 amino acids. The CDR3 loop reads CASSTGQGASYNEQFF. The CDR3 DNA reads as TGCGCCAGCAGCACTGGGCAGGGGGCCTCCTACAATGAGCAGTTCTTC.